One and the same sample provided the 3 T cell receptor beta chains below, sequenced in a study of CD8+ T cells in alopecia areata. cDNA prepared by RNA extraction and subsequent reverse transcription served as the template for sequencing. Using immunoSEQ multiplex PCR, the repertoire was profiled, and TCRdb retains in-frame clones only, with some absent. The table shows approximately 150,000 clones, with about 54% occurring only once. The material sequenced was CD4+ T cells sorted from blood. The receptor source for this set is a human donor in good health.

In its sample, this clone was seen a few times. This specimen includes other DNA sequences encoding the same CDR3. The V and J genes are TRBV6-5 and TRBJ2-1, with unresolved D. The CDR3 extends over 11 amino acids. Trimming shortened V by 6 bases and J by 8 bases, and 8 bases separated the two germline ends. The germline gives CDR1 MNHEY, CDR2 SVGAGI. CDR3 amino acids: CASSTVDEQFF. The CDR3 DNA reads TGTGCCAGCAGCACCGTGGATGAGCAGTTCTTC.

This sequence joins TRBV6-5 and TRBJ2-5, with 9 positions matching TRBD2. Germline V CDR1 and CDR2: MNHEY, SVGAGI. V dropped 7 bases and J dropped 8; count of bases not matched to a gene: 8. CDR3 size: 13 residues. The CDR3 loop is CASTPSGKRTQYF. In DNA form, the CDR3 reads TGTGCCAGCACCCCTAGCGGGAAGAGAACCCAGTACTTC.

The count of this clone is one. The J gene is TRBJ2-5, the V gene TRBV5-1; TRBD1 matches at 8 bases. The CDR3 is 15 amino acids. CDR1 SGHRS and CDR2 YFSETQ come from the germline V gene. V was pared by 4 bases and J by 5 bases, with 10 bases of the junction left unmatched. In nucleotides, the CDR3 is TGCGCCAGCAGCCCTCTCAACAGGGGGACGGAGACCCAGTACTTC. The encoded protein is CASSPLNRGTETQYF.